One and the same sample provided the 24 T cell receptor beta chains below, sequenced in a study of blood T cell repertoires in COVID-19. Method: immunoSEQ multiplex PCR; TCRdb's copy keeps in-frame clones and lacks some. Of roughly 20,000 clones in the sample, about 89% were seen once. The specimen was peripheral blood. Receptors were obtained from a human donor with active COVID-19. The donor label of this sample is uncertain.

J is TRBJ2-7 and V is TRBV6-2 or TRBV6-3; 7 bases are shared with TRBD1. Germline CDR1 MNHEY, CDR2 SVGEGT. The CDR3 covers 14 residues. With 6 bases clipped from V and 6 bases from J, the junction kept 11 bases outside the gene matches. The CDR3 loop is CASSTTTGFREQYF. The DNA for the CDR3 is TGTGCCAGCAGCACGACGACAGGGTTTCGCGAGCAGTACTTC.

The V call is TRBV7-9, the J call TRBJ2-5; 9 bases are shared with TRBD1. The J segment lost 0 bases and the V segment lost 2 bases, leaving 10 bases of the junction unmatched. CDR1 is SEHNR and CDR2 is FQNEAQ in the germline V gene (reference sequence). The CDR3 is made up of 18 amino acids. The CDR3 DNA reads as TGTGCCAGCAGCTTATCACAGGGGGCGAACTTATACCAAGAGACCCAGTACTTC. Translating gives CASSLSQGANLYQETQYF.

V usage is TRBV5-5 and J usage is TRBJ2-5, with TRBD2 matching over 11 bases. Germline loops: CDR1 SGHKS, CDR2 YYEKEE (reference sequence). With V trimmed by 0 bases and J by 5 bases, 9 bases remained unmatched. The CDR3 consists of 17 residues. CDR3 in amino acids: CASSLEWASGGWETQYF. In DNA form, the CDR3 reads TGTGCCAGCAGCTTGGAGTGGGCTAGCGGGGGGTGGGAGACCCAGTACTTC.

CDR3 DNA: TGTGCCAGCAATGGGGGGGTGTCCAGGGAAAAGGGCTATGGCTACACCTTC. It is translated as CASNGGVSREKGYGYTF. The V gene is TRBV25-1, the J gene TRBJ1-2; D is possibly TRBD1 (5 bases). The germline V gene has CDR1 MGHDK and CDR2 SYGVNS. The CDR3 length is 17 residues. The V end lost 7 bases, the J end lost 4 bases, and 25 bases lay between the germline ends.

The chain is built from TRBV6-5 and TRBJ2-3; TRBD2 is a possible D gene (5 bases). The germline V gene encodes CDR1 MNHEY and CDR2 SVGAGI. Trimming pared 8 bases from V and 1 base from J, leaving 13 bases between. The CDR3 length is 14 residues. CDR3 in amino acids: CASRKGEGTDTQYF. The CDR3 DNA reads as TGTGCCAGCCGAAAGGGAGAGGGCACAGATACGCAGTATTTT.

This rearrangement joins TRBV5-1 to TRBJ2-7; 7 bases map to TRBD2. Trimming cost V 0 bases and J 2 bases; bases outside gene matches: 5. This CDR3 is 15 amino acids long. Germline CDR1 and CDR2: SGHRS and YFSETQ. The CDR3 region has the DNA TGCGCCAGCAGCTTGGACCCTAGCGGTGCCTACGAGCAGTACTTC. Amino acid sequence: CASSLDPSGAYEQYF.

The chain links TRBV9 to TRBJ2-3; 14 positions match TRBD2. Germline-derived CDR1 and CDR2 are SGDLS and YYNGEE. The CDR3 runs 19 residues. V lost 5 bases and J lost 2; bases outside the gene matches: 13. The CDR3 here is CASSPRGWTSGRFTDTQYF. In nucleotides, the CDR3 is TGTGCCAGCAGTCCGAGAGGGTGGACTAGCGGGAGGTTCACAGATACGCAGTATTTT.

CDR3 region: CASSSGRTGGRYEQYF. The CDR3 DNA reads as TGTGCCAGCAGCTCAGGAAGGACAGGGGGCCGCTACGAGCAGTACTTC. J is TRBJ2-7 and V is TRBV7-2, with TRBD1 matching 11 bases. CDR3 length: 16 amino acids. The junction had 8 bases not matched to a gene; V was cut back by 4 bases and J by 3 bases. CDR1 SGHTA and CDR2 FQGNSA come from the germline V gene.

This chain connects TRBV3-1 (or the pseudogene TRBV3-2) to TRBJ1-1; D not certain. Trimming left V 3 bases short and J 4 bases short, with 6 bases between. The CDR3 has 12 amino acids. Germline CDR1 LGHDT, CDR2 YNNKEL (reference sequence). The DNA for the CDR3 is TGTGCCAGCAGCCAGGCAGGCACTGAAGCTTTCTTT. It specifies CASSQAGTEAFF.

This clone occurred a few times. The rearrangement joins TRBV7-9 to TRBJ2-3; 11 bases are a match to TRBD2. The CDR3 totals 15 residues. The V gene end was trimmed by 5 bases and the J gene end by 3 bases; junction bases not matched to a gene: 4. Germline V gene data show CDR1 as SEHNR and CDR2 as FQNEAQ (reference sequence). CDR3 sequence (DNA): TGTGCCAGCAGCCCTCTAGCGGGAGGAACAGATACGCAGTATTTT. This gives the protein CASSPLAGGTDTQYF.

The V and J genes are TRBV6-1 and TRBJ2-5, with TRBD2 matching 8 bases. The CDR3 is 15 residues long. CDR1 is MNHNS and CDR2 is SASEGT in the germline V gene. V trimming: 3 bases; J trimming: 5 bases; junction bases outside the gene matches: 8. The DNA of the CDR3 is TGTGCCAGCAGTGATAGCGGGATCGTGGGTGAGACCCAGTACTTC. Translation gives CASSDSGIVGETQYF.

V gene TRBV13 combines with J gene TRBJ2-5, with 12 nucleotides matching TRBD2. Germline loops: CDR1 PRHDT, CDR2 FYEKMQ (reference sequence). V shed 5 bases and J 0 bases; nucleotides not matched to a gene: 7. The CDR3 runs to 17 residues. The CDR3 loop is CASSTRTSGTHQETQYF. In DNA, the CDR3 is TGTGCCAGCAGCACCCGGACTAGCGGGACCCACCAAGAGACCCAGTACTTC.

The chain recombines TRBV6-5 with TRBJ2-7; 7 positions agree with TRBD1. Germline CDR1 reads MNHEY; CDR2 reads SVGAGI. CDR3 length equals 14 residues. V dropped 6 bases and J dropped 7; count of bases not matched to a gene: 12. CDR3 in amino acids: CASSATGTRREQYF. The CDR3 DNA reads TGTGCCAGCAGCGCGACAGGGACCCGGCGGGAGCAGTACTTC.

The DNA of the CDR3 is TGCGCCAGCAGCCAAGATTTCGGTGGAGGCTGGCAGTACTTC. This codes for CASSQDFGGGWQYF. The chain carries TRBV4-1 and TRBJ2-7, with D possibly TRBD2 on 5 matching bases. Germline V gene sequence: CDR1 MGHRA, CDR2 YSYEKL. The CDR3 covers 14 residues. Trimming left V 0 bases short and J 9 bases short, with 15 bases between.

The chain links TRBV18 to TRBJ1-5, with 7 bases identical to TRBD1. CDR1 and CDR2 from the germline V gene are KGHSH and LQKENI. The CDR3 extends over 14 amino acids. The V gene end was trimmed by 2 bases and the J gene end by 6 bases; junction bases not matched to a gene: 4. As DNA, the CDR3 is TGTGCCAGCTCACCAGACAGGGTCGGTCAGCCCCAGCATTTT. The encoded protein is CASSPDRVGQPQHF.

The chain uses TRBV3-1 (or the pseudogene TRBV3-2) and TRBJ1-2; tentatively, D is TRBD1 (6 bases). Trimming removed 0 bases at V and 4 bases at J, with 9 bases between. The CDR3 length is 14 residues. In germline, CDR1 is LGHDT, CDR2 YNNKEL (reference sequence). The CDR3 here is CASSQEGQSYGYTF. In DNA, the CDR3 is TGTGCCAGCAGCCAAGAAGGACAGTCCTATGGCTACACCTTC.

The V call is TRBV7-2, the J call TRBJ2-1; 10 bases are shared with TRBD2. Germline V gene data show CDR1 as SGHTA and CDR2 as FQGNSA. This CDR3 region has 15 residues. V shed 0 bases, J shed 9 bases, and the junction held 5 bases outside the gene matches. The CDR3 here is CASSLALAGSTEQFF. CDR3 DNA sequence: TGTGCCAGCAGCTTAGCACTAGCGGGAAGTACTGAGCAGTTCTTC.

V and J are TRBV6-5 and TRBJ2-1; 9 nucleotides agree with TRBD1. This CDR3 spans 15 amino acids. The junction had 9 bases not matched to a gene; V was cut back by 5 bases and J by 7 bases. Germline loops: CDR1 MNHEY, CDR2 SVGAGI. CDR3 protein: CASSLGTGFLNEQFF. The CDR3 nucleotides are TGTGCCAGCAGTCTAGGGACAGGGTTCTTAAATGAGCAGTTCTTC.

The chain combines TRBV7-8 with TRBJ2-1; 9 nucleotides match TRBD2. This CDR3 comprises 19 residues. Germline V gives CDR1 SGHVS, CDR2 FQNEAQ. Losses at the gene ends were 4 bases for V and 0 bases for J; bases not matched to a gene: 13. CDR3 nucleotide sequence: TGTGCCAGCAGCTCTTTGTCGGGCGGGGGGGTGAGCTCCTACAATGAGCAGTTCTTC. Protein: CASSSLSGGGVSSYNEQFF.

The chain recombines TRBV7-2 with TRBJ2-7; 9 bases match TRBD1. The CDR3 runs to 16 residues. V trimming: 1 base; J trimming: 0 bases; junction bases outside the gene matches: 4. CDR1 is SGHTA and CDR2 is FQGNSA in the germline V gene. CDR3 residues: CASSLDRDRASYEQYF. CDR3 coding DNA: TGTGCCAGCAGCTTAGACCGGGACAGGGCCTCCTACGAGCAGTACTTC.

The chain uses TRBV6-5 and TRBJ2-5, with 9 bases fitting TRBD2. The CDR3 contains 16 residues. CDR1 is MNHEY and CDR2 is SVGAGI in the germline V gene. Trimming removed 1 base from V and 4 bases from J; junction bases left unmatched: 7. CDR3 amino acids: CASSYYASGVRETQYF. The DNA for the CDR3 is TGTGCCAGCAGTTACTATGCTAGCGGGGTCCGAGAGACCCAGTACTTC.

V is TRBV6-5 and J is TRBJ2-7; possibly TRBD1 for D (7 bases). Germline V gives CDR1 MNHEY, CDR2 SVGAGI. Trimming removed 7 bases at V and 4 bases at J, with 14 bases between. The CDR3 consists of 13 residues. CDR3 nucleotide sequence: TGTGCCAGCAAGTCCAGGGGGGAGTACGAGCAGTACTTC. This gives the protein CASKSRGEYEQYF.

V and J are TRBV7-4 and TRBJ1-3; weak D call: TRBD1 (5 bases). CDR3 length equals 17 residues. Trimming stripped 3 bases from V and 0 bases from J, with 15 bases between. Germline V gives CDR1 SGHVT, CDR2 SQSDAQ. The CDR3 nucleotides are TGTGCCAGCAGCTTGCGGGGACCGACAATCTCTGGAAACACCATATATTTT. Translating it yields CASSLRGPTISGNTIYF.

The chain is built from TRBV5-1 and TRBJ1-3; D possibly corresponds to TRBD1 (5 bases). This CDR3 has 15 amino acids. Per germline, CDR1 SGHRS and CDR2 YFSETQ. Trimming took 0 bases from V and 0 from J, leaving 7 bases between them. CDR3 nucleotide sequence: TGCGCCAGCAGCTTGGGGACAAACTCTGGAAACACCATATATTTT. Residues: CASSLGTNSGNTIYF.